A single sample is the source of the 23 T cell receptor beta chains below, sequenced in a study of memory B cells and T cells in multiple sclerosis. Stimulus-free culture yielded autoproliferating CFSE-dim and non-proliferating CFSE-high T cells, each sequenced separately. Replicate wells were pooled after six to eight days of stimulus-free culture of roughly 5x10^7 CFSE-labeled PBMCs. For these receptors, no antigen is known. Using immunoSEQ multiplex PCR, the repertoire was profiled, and TCRdb retains in-frame clones only, with some absent. The table has 12,000 or so clones, 70% to 90% seen once. What was sequenced was PBMCs from blood kept in culture. All receptors come from a human donor with multiple sclerosis.

V and J are TRBV6-1 and TRBJ1-1, with D perhaps TRBD1 (5 bases). The V gene's germline CDR1 is MNHNS and CDR2 SASEGT. V shed 2 bases and J shed 0 bases, with 10 bases lying between them. The CDR3 runs 15 residues. The CDR3 DNA is TGTGCCAGCAGTGAATTGGGGCAGGTGAACACTGAAGCTTTCTTT. Residues: CASSELGQVNTEAFF.

This rearrangement joins TRBV19 to TRBJ1-5, with a tentative D call TRBD1 (5 bases). The CDR3 is 15 amino acids. The germline V and J ends were trimmed by 3 bases and 2 bases, with 11 bases remaining between them. Per germline, CDR1 LNHDA and CDR2 SQIVND (reference sequence). The DNA for the CDR3 is TGTGCCAGTAGTATTATCGGGGGGGGCAATCAGCCCCAGCATTTT. Translated, it gives CASSIIGGGNQPQHF. Together with reference TRBV19 and TRBJ1-5, the CDR3 gives the full variable domain: DGGITQSPKYLFRKEGQNVTLSCEQNLNHDAMYWYRQDPGQGLRLIYYSQIVNDFQKGDIAEGYSVSREKKESFPLTVTSAQKNPTAFYLCASSIIGGGNQPQHFGDGTRLSIL.

This sequence joins TRBV5-4 and TRBJ2-6, with TRBD1 as a possible D gene (5 bases). Germline V CDR1 and CDR2: SGHNT, YYREEE (reference sequence). V lost 0 bases and J 0 bases, leaving 10 bases between the germline ends. The CDR3 loop spans 17 amino acids. CDR3 DNA: TGTGCCAGCAGCTTGGCCCGACAGCACTCTGGGGCCAACGTCCTGACTTTC. Protein sequence: CASSLARQHSGANVLTF. Based on the CDR3 plus reference TRBV5-4 and TRBJ2-6, the full variable domain is ETGVTQSPTHLIKTRGQQVTLRCSSQSGHNTVSWYQQALGQGPQFIFQYYREEENGRGNFPPRFSGLQFPNYSSELNVNALELDDSALYLCASSLARQHSGANVLTFGAGSRLTVL.

The chain employs TRBV2 and TRBJ1-5; possibly TRBD1 for D (5 bases). Deletions cut 7 bases from V and 3 bases from J, with 10 bases between. Germline V CDR1 and CDR2: SNHLY, FYNNEI. The CDR3 runs to 13 residues. CDR3 sequence: CASTGGANQPQHF. Here the CDR3 DNA reads TGTGCCAGCACTGGAGGGGCCAATCAGCCCCAGCATTTT.

The chain joins TRBV1 to TRBJ2-7; the listed D gene, TRBD2, was not tested against the DNA. TRBV1 is deemed a pseudogene. This CDR3 has 18 amino acids. CDR3: CTSSQVTSGGEGVYEQYF. The CDR3 nucleotides read TGCACCAGCAGCCAAGTGACTAGCGGGGGAGAGGGCGTGTACGAGCAGTACTTC.

V is TRBV5-1 and J is TRBJ2-3, with 7 positions matching TRBD1. V was clipped by 2 bases and J by 1 base; unmatched bases: 4. Germline CDR1 SGHRS, CDR2 YFSETQ. The CDR3 totals 15 residues. In nucleotides, the CDR3 is TGCGCCAGCAGCTTTAGAACAGGGGGCACAGATACGCAGTATTTT. Translating it yields CASSFRTGGTDTQYF. The full variable domain, rest sourced from reference TRBV5-1 and TRBJ2-3, is KAGVTQTPRYLIKTRGQQVTLSCSPISGHRSVSWYQQTPGQGLQFLFEYFSETQRNKGNFPGRFSGRQFSNSRSEMNVSTLELGDSALYLCASSFRTGGTDTQYFGPGTRLTVL.

This chain connects TRBV28 to TRBJ1-3; D remains ambiguous. Per germline, CDR1 MDHEN and CDR2 SYDVKM. V gave up 4 bases and J gave up 1 base, with 11 bases separating them. The CDR3 is 15 amino acids. Here the CDR3 reads CASSSGRLSGNTIYF. The CDR3 bases are TGTGCCAGCAGTTCCGGACGGCTATCTGGAAACACCATATATTTT.

The gene calls are TRBV5-1 and TRBJ2-2; D not resolved. Germline V lookup: CDR1 SGHRS, CDR2 YFSETQ. The CDR3 runs to 12 residues. The ends were cut back, 0 bases at V and 7 bases at J, with 4 bases in the middle. Here the CDR3 DNA reads TGCGCCAGCAGCTTGGAGGGCGGGGAGCTGTTTTTT. Its protein is CASSLEGGELFF.

This clone was seen only once. The V gene is TRBV11-2, the J gene TRBJ1-5; D is unresolved. Per the germline V gene, CDR1 is SGHAT and CDR2 is FQNNGV. V gave up 1 base and J gave up 6 bases, with 10 bases separating them. CDR3 size: 14 residues. The CDR3 nucleotides read TGTGCCAGCAGCTTAGCACTGGGTGGTCAGCCCCAGCATTTT. Translated: CASSLALGGQPQHF. The full variable domain, with the rest looked up from reference TRBV11-2 and TRBJ1-5, is EAGVAQSPRYKIIEKRQSVAFWCNPISGHATLYWYQQILGQGPKLLIQFQNNGVVDDSQLPKDRFSAERLKGVDSTLKIQPAKLEDSAVYLCASSLALGGQPQHFGDGTRLSIL.

The chain combines TRBV29-1 with TRBJ1-2, with TRBD1 as a possible D gene (6 bases). The ends were cut back, 4 bases at V and 4 bases at J, with 13 bases in the middle. The CDR3 consists of 13 residues. CDR1 is SQVTM and CDR2 is ANQGSEA in the germline V gene. CDR3: CSVGDRGGYGYTF. The CDR3 DNA is TGCAGCGTTGGGGATCGAGGGGGCTATGGCTACACCTTC.

The rearrangement uses TRBV28 and TRBJ2-3; 11 nucleotides match TRBD1. The junction had 9 bases not matched to a gene; V was cut back by 7 bases and J by 0 bases. The CDR3 is made up of 17 amino acids. Germline V gene lookup returns CDR1 MDHEN and CDR2 SYDVKM. The CDR3, as DNA: TGTGCCAGCACCCTCGGGGACAGGGGGGCTAGCACAGATACGCAGTATTTT. Encoded protein: CASTLGDRGASTDTQYF.

J is TRBJ1-2 and V is TRBV6-1; D gene ambiguous. V lost 5 bases and J 2 bases, leaving 6 bases between the germline ends. The V gene's germline CDR1 is MNHNS and CDR2 SASEGT. The CDR3 runs 12 residues. Here the CDR3 reads CASSQINYGYTF. CDR3 nucleotide sequence: TGTGCCAGCAGTCAGATCAACTATGGCTACACCTTC.

The chain is built from TRBV25-1 and TRBJ2-2; possible D gene TRBD1, 6 bases. In germline, CDR1 is MGHDK, CDR2 SYGVNS. CDR3 length equals 13 residues. Deletions cut 4 bases from V and 6 bases from J, with 9 bases between. The CDR3 coding sequence is TGTGCCAGCAGTGTCCAGGGGCCCGGGGAGCTGTTTTTT. It yields the protein CASSVQGPGELFF.

This sequence joins TRBV19 and TRBJ1-5; a weak D match, TRBD1 (6 bases). Trimming pared 7 bases from V and 0 bases from J, leaving 13 bases between. Germline CDR1 reads LNHDA; CDR2 reads SQIVND (reference sequence). The CDR3 sequence is 15 residues long. The CDR3 DNA reads as TGTGCCAGTACCCTCGGGGGGCTTAGCAATCAGCCCCAGCATTTT. It codes for CASTLGGLSNQPQHF.

This clone was counted a few times. The chain links TRBV21-1 to TRBJ2-1; no check of the table's D call, TRBD2, against the DNA was made. TRBV21-1 corresponds to a pseudogene. The CDR3 length is 20 residues. The CDR3 here is CASSKARGSGVPSSYNEQFF. DNA for the CDR3: TGTGCCAGCAGCAAAGCTAGAGGTAGCGGGGTTCCGAGCTCCTACAATGAGCAGTTCTTC.

The V call is TRBV18, the J call TRBJ2-2; TRBD1 matches 9 bases. V was clipped by 3 bases and J by 4 bases; unmatched bases: 3. This CDR3 has 15 residues. Germline values: CDR1 KGHSH, CDR2 LQKENI. The CDR3 is CASSPQTGGTGELFF. The DNA of the CDR3 is TGTGCCAGCTCACCGCAGACAGGGGGCACCGGGGAGCTGTTTTTT. The whole variable domain, filled in from reference TRBV18 and TRBJ2-2, reads NAGVMQNPRHLVRRRGQEARLRCSPMKGHSHVYWYRQLPEEGLKFMVYLQKENIIDESGMPKERFSAEFPKEGPSILRIQQVVRGDSAAYFCASSPQTGGTGELFFGEGSRLTVL.

The rearrangement joins TRBV4-2 to TRBJ1-2; possible D gene TRBD1, 5 bases. This CDR3 is built from 15 residues. Deletions cut 4 bases from V and 1 base from J, with 13 bases between. Germline loops: CDR1 LGHNA, CDR2 YNFKEQ. Written as DNA, the CDR3 is TGTGCCAGCAGCCTCGGGACCCTGATTAACTATGGCTACACCTTC. Its translation is CASSLGTLINYGYTF.

On this clone: Other nucleotide sequences from this sample produce the same CDR3. This chain joins TRBV4-2 and TRBJ2-7, with TRBD2 matching over 14 bases. With 1 base clipped from V and 1 base from J, the junction kept 3 bases outside the gene matches. Looked up from germline, CDR1 is LGHNA and CDR2 is YNFKEQ. CDR3 size: 17 residues. The CDR3 coding sequence is TGTGCCAGCAGCCAAGGACTAGCGGGGGGGAATTCCTACGAGCAGTACTTC. Protein: CASSQGLAGGNSYEQYF.

This chain connects TRBV28 to TRBJ1-2; TRBD1 matches at 7 bases. V gave up 2 bases and J gave up 4 bases; unmatched junction bases: 7. The germline V gene has CDR1 MDHEN and CDR2 SYDVKM. CDR3 size: 15 residues. The CDR3 loop reads CASSLTLQGTYGYTF. The CDR3 DNA reads TGTGCCAGCAGTTTAACCCTACAGGGGACCTATGGCTACACCTTC.

CDR3 nucleotides: TGTGCCAGCAGTGAGATAGGACAGGGTGGCGAAGCTTTCTTT. It codes for CASSEIGQGGEAFF. The V and J genes are TRBV2 and TRBJ1-1, with 8 nucleotides matching TRBD1. J gave up 8 bases and V 3 bases, and 8 bases lay outside the gene matches. This CDR3 has 14 residues. Germline V lookup: CDR1 SNHLY, CDR2 FYNNEI.

In its sample, this clone was seen a few times. The chain uses TRBV7-9 and TRBJ1-2, with D perhaps TRBD1 (6 bases). The ends were cut back, 1 base at V and 8 bases at J, with 11 bases in the middle. Germline CDR1 reads SEHNR; CDR2 reads FQNEAQ (reference sequence). The CDR3 has 13 residues. The CDR3 nucleotides are TGTGCCAGCAGCTTAGAGGGGGGGCGCGGCTACACCTTC. Its protein product is CASSLEGGRGYTF.

The rearrangement links TRBV2 to TRBJ2-2; D uncertain. The V end was cut by 1 base, the J end by 5 bases, with 5 bases between. Germline loops: CDR1 SNHLY, CDR2 FYNNEI. This CDR3 comprises 13 residues. CDR3 sequence reads: CASSEVGTGELFF. CDR3 DNA: TGTGCCAGCAGTGAAGTTGGAACCGGGGAGCTGTTTTTT. Full variable domain (rest looked up from reference TRBV2 and TRBJ2-2): EPEVTQTPSHQVTQMGQEVILRCVPISNHLYFYWYRQILGQKVEFLVSFYNNEISEKSEIFDDQFSVERPDGSNFTLKIRSTKLEDSAMYFCASSEVGTGELFFGEGSRLTVL.

The V and J genes are TRBV10-3 and TRBJ1-5; possible D gene TRBD1, 6 bases. This CDR3 has 13 amino acids. The V and J ends lost 7 bases and 4 bases respectively, with 11 bases between them. The germline V gene has CDR1 ENHRY and CDR2 SYGVKD. The DNA for the CDR3 is TGTGCCATCAAAGGACAGCCAAATCAGCCCCAGCATTTT. It codes for CAIKGQPNQPQHF.